The 22 T cell receptor beta chains below all came from one sample that was sequenced in a study of cytomegalovirus exposure and HLA in healthy donors. TCRdb keeps only in-frame clones here, not all; method: immunoSEQ multiplex PCR. The table lists 55,000 to 80,000 clones, approximately 94% of them singletons. Specimen: PBMCs. These receptors all stem from a man aged 18 to 35 in good health and CMV-seropositive.

The chain recombines TRBV10-1 with TRBJ2-7; D possibly corresponds to TRBD2 (6 bases). V was trimmed by 4 bases and J by 1 base, leaving 11 bases between them. The CDR3 is 14 residues long. Germline assignment: CDR1 WNHNN and CDR2 SYGVQD (reference sequence). CDR3 protein: CASSVGSGSYEQYF. In DNA form, the CDR3 reads TGCGCCAGCAGTGTAGGCAGCGGGTCCTACGAGCAGTACTTC.

The gene calls are TRBV2 and TRBJ2-1; 9 nucleotides line up with TRBD2. This CDR3 contains 17 residues. V lost 2 bases and J lost 7; bases outside the gene matches: 12. In germline, CDR1 is SNHLY, CDR2 FYNNEI. The CDR3 reads CASSESVAGVSGNEQFF. CDR3 bases: TGTGCCAGCAGTGAATCGGTAGCGGGGGTTTCGGGGAATGAGCAGTTCTTC.

The rearrangement joins TRBV4-1 to TRBJ2-3, with unresolved D. The CDR3 has 14 residues. CDR1 MGHRA and CDR2 YSYEKL come from the germline V gene. The V end was cut by 1 base, the J end by 4 bases, with 9 bases between. The CDR3 reads CASSQGRAPDTQYF. The CDR3 nucleotides are TGCGCCAGCAGCCAAGGTCGAGCGCCAGATACGCAGTATTTT.

This chain links TRBV4-1 with TRBJ2-5; a possible D gene is TRBD2 (6 bases). Germline V gene data show CDR1 as MGHRA and CDR2 as YSYEKL. V lost 0 bases and J lost 1, with 15 bases in between. This CDR3 spans 17 amino acids. This CDR3 reads CASSQERPRGLQETQYF. DNA of the CDR3: TGCGCCAGCAGCCAAGAGCGCCCTAGGGGACTCCAAGAGACCCAGTACTTC.

The chain combines TRBV5-1 with TRBJ2-1, with 12 bases fitting TRBD2. The CDR3 is 15 amino acids. After removal of 3 bases from V and 7 bases from J, the junction contained 5 bases not matched to a gene. The germline V gene has CDR1 SGHRS and CDR2 YFSETQ. DNA for the CDR3: TGCGCCAGCAGCTCAACCGGGACTAGCGGGAATGAGCAGTTCTTC. Its protein is CASSSTGTSGNEQFF.

The count of this clone is one. The sample contains more than one DNA sequence encoding this CDR3. This rearrangement joins TRBV27 to TRBJ2-1; tentatively, D is TRBD1 (5 bases). The germline gives CDR1 MNHEY, CDR2 SMNVEV (reference sequence). Trimming stripped 7 bases from V and 7 bases from J, with 8 bases between. There are 11 residues in the CDR3. CDR3 residues: CASIRGNEQFF. Here the CDR3 DNA reads TGTGCCAGCATTAGGGGTAATGAGCAGTTCTTC.

V and J are TRBV7-9 and TRBJ2-7; TRBD2 is a possible D gene (6 bases). The CDR3 loop spans 15 amino acids. The germline CDR1 and CDR2 sequences are SEHNR and FQNEAQ (reference sequence). V dropped 7 bases and J dropped 3 bases, with 19 bases sitting between them. CDR3 sequence (DNA): TGTGCCAGCACCCGCCGGGACTCAATCGTCTACGAGCAGTACTTC. Protein: CASTRRDSIVYEQYF. The full variable domain, with the rest looked up from reference TRBV7-9 and TRBJ2-7, is DTGVSQNPRHKITKRGQNVTFRCDPISEHNRLYWYRQTLGQGPEFLTYFQNEAQLEKSRLLSDRFSAERPKGSFSTLEIQRTEQGDSAMYLCASTRRDSIVYEQYFGPGTRLTVT.

This clone was detected only once. The identical CDR3 is also encoded by other nucleotide sequences in the sample. The rearrangement joins TRBV2 to TRBJ1-5; tentative D call: TRBD1 (5 bases). The V gene lost 6 bases and the J gene lost 3 bases, with 12 bases spanning the gap. Germline-derived CDR1 and CDR2 are SNHLY and FYNNEI. CDR3 length: 14 residues. The CDR3 nucleotides read TGTGCCAGCAGGGGTGACAGTTCCAATCAGCCCCAGCATTTT. The encoded protein is CASRGDSSNQPQHF.

The V and J genes are TRBV25-1 and TRBJ2-3; 11 nucleotides match TRBD2. The CDR3 has 15 residues. With V trimmed by 2 bases and J by 5 bases, 3 bases remained unmatched. The germline CDR1 and CDR2 sequences are MGHDK and SYGVNS. DNA for the CDR3: TGTGCCAGCAGTGAAGGAACTAGCGGGGGAGATACGCAGTATTTT. The encoded protein is CASSEGTSGGDTQYF.

A few counts support this clone. The chain couples TRBV30 to TRBJ2-7; 8 bases align to TRBD1. CDR3 length: 13 residues. Trimming at V came to 6 bases and at J to 4 bases, leaving 8 bases not matched to a gene. Germline V CDR1 and CDR2: GTSNPN, SVGIG (reference sequence). The CDR3 nucleotides are TGTGCCTGCCCCGGGACAGGAGGGTACGAGCAGTACTTC. Translating it yields CACPGTGGYEQYF.

The chain employs TRBV7-2 and TRBJ2-3, with TRBD2 matching 7 bases. Germline CDR1 and CDR2: SGHTA and FQGNSA. The CDR3 has 13 residues. V lost 5 bases and J lost 13; bases outside the gene matches: 12. The CDR3 coding sequence is TGTGCCAGCAGCCCCAATCCAGCGGGGACCGAGTATTTT. Translated, it gives CASSPNPAGTEYF.

The V and J genes are TRBV5-1 and TRBJ2-5, with a tentative D call TRBD1 (6 bases). The CDR3 sequence is 15 residues long. The V end lost 2 bases, the J end lost 0 bases, and 11 bases lay between the germline ends. Germline assignment: CDR1 SGHRS and CDR2 YFSETQ. Written as DNA, the CDR3 is TGCGCCAGCAGCTTTTCCGGGACAAACCAAGAGACCCAGTACTTC. Amino acid sequence: CASSFSGTNQETQYF.

The chain uses TRBV5-1 and TRBJ2-7, with TRBD1 matching over 7 bases. After removal of 5 bases from V and 5 bases from J, the junction contained 16 bases not matched to a gene. The CDR3 is 16 amino acids. Germline CDR1 reads SGHRS; CDR2 reads YFSETQ. CDR3 sequence: CASSPYRQGLTDEQYF. The CDR3 region has the DNA TGCGCCAGCAGTCCGTACAGACAGGGTTTGACCGACGAGCAGTACTTC.

The CDR3: CASSVSGGADTQYF. The CDR3 DNA is TGTGCCAGCAGCGTTAGCGGGGGCGCAGATACGCAGTATTTT. This chain links TRBV9 with TRBJ2-3; 9 bases are a match to TRBD2. Germline CDR1 and CDR2: SGDLS and YYNGEE. Trimming cost V 2 bases and J 4 bases; bases outside gene matches: 2. This CDR3 comprises 14 residues.

This clone came up once. This rearrangement joins TRBV28 to TRBJ2-1, with 7 bases identical to TRBD1. The CDR3 consists of 13 residues. Trimming removed 4 bases from V and 15 bases from J; junction bases left unmatched: 12. Germline-derived CDR1 and CDR2 are MDHEN and SYDVKM. This chain's CDR3 is CASSSIPGQLAFF. In DNA form, the CDR3 reads TGTGCCAGCAGTTCCATACCGGGACAGTTGGCGTTCTTC.

The chain employs TRBV25-1 and TRBJ2-7; TRBD1 aligns across 10 bases. Germline V gene lookup returns CDR1 MGHDK and CDR2 SYGVNS. The CDR3 extends over 15 amino acids. Trimming at V came to 2 bases and at J to 3 bases, leaving 4 bases not matched to a gene. The CDR3 loop reads CASSEAGTGVYEQYF. CDR3 nucleotide sequence: TGTGCCAGCAGTGAAGCTGGGACAGGGGTCTACGAGCAGTACTTC.

The chain is built from TRBV28 and TRBJ1-2, with D possibly TRBD1 on 6 matching bases. The CDR3 consists of 15 residues. Looked up from germline, CDR1 is MDHEN and CDR2 is SYDVKM. The V gene lost 7 bases and the J gene lost 3 bases, with 18 bases spanning the gap. CDR3: CASTEGGRPHYGYTF. Written as DNA, the CDR3 is TGTGCCAGCACCGAGGGGGGGCGGCCCCACTATGGCTACACCTTC.

The chain combines TRBV7-9 with TRBJ1-3; D remains ambiguous. The CDR3 length is 15 residues. CDR1 is SEHNR and CDR2 is FQNEAQ in the germline V gene (reference sequence). V lost 3 bases to trimming and J lost 0 bases, with 9 bases between them. CDR3 in amino acids: CASSFGSTSGNTIYF. CDR3 nucleotide sequence: TGTGCCAGCAGCTTTGGCAGTACCTCTGGAAACACCATATATTTT.

In its sample, this clone was seen once. V is TRBV6-1 and J is TRBJ1-4, with 10 bases that match TRBD1. V lost 7 bases to trimming and J lost 7 bases; unmatched junction nucleotides: 6. Germline CDR1 and CDR2: MNHNS and SASEGT. This CDR3 is built from 14 residues. This CDR3 reads CASNAGTGAEKLFF. The DNA for the CDR3 is TGTGCCAGCAACGCTGGGACAGGGGCTGAAAAACTGTTTTTT.

V gene TRBV7-6 combines with J gene TRBJ2-3; the match to TRBD2 covers 11 bases. The CDR3 loop spans 20 amino acids. V lost 5 bases and J lost 2; bases outside the gene matches: 18. Per germline, CDR1 SGHVS and CDR2 FNYEAQ. This CDR3 is CASSPLSPGASGGPTDTQYF. The CDR3 DNA follows: TGTGCCAGCAGCCCCTTGAGCCCGGGTGCTAGCGGGGGGCCCACAGATACGCAGTATTTT.

The V call is TRBV30, the J call TRBJ2-1, with D possibly being TRBD2 (5 bases). V lost 4 bases, J lost 4 bases, and 8 bases lay in between. Looked up from germline, CDR1 is GTSNPN and CDR2 is SVGIG (reference sequence). There are 12 residues in the CDR3. In nucleotides, the CDR3 is TGTGCCTGGATACGGGGTTACAATGAGCAGTTCTTC. It is translated as CAWIRGYNEQFF.

The rearrangement links TRBV6-1 to TRBJ1-5; no firm D call. CDR1 is MNHNS, CDR2 SASEGT, per germline. The V end was cut by 2 bases, the J end by 4 bases, with 12 bases between. The CDR3 sequence is 15 residues long. The CDR3 loop reads CASSESGILNQPQHF. In nucleotides, the CDR3 is TGTGCCAGCAGTGAATCCGGGATCTTAAATCAGCCCCAGCATTTT.